Included here is one T cell receptor (beta chain) sequence, with context. How the authors handled the data: Counts of nucleated cells, estimated from reference gene primer amplification, were obtained. Profiled with immunoSEQ multiplex PCR; TCRdb holds only in-frame clones, not every one. V and J calls and clone size are as listed in that table; D and trimming were resolved from the DNA. This table holds approximately 300,000 clones, 75% to 90% found once. The CDR3 is made up of 16 amino acids. CDR1 and CDR2 (germline): SGHRS, YFSETQ. V was pared by 0 bases and J by 5 bases, with 14 bases between. This record comes from a study of blood T cell repertoires in COVID-19. On the study more broadly: From the United States, Italy and Spain came samples of acute and convalescent COVID-19. In each case, the material was cDNA or gDNA derived from T cells, B-cell-depleted T cells, or PBMCs.

The TCR sequence derives from a man aged 18 to 30 with active or convalescent COVID-19. The sequenced sample consisted of peripheral blood. The V gene is TRBV5-1, the J gene TRBJ1-4; D gene unclear. CDR3 amino acids: CASSLAAHSGNEKLFF. CDR3 DNA: TGCGCCAGCAGCTTGGCTGCTCACTCGGGGAATGAAAAACTGTTTTTT.